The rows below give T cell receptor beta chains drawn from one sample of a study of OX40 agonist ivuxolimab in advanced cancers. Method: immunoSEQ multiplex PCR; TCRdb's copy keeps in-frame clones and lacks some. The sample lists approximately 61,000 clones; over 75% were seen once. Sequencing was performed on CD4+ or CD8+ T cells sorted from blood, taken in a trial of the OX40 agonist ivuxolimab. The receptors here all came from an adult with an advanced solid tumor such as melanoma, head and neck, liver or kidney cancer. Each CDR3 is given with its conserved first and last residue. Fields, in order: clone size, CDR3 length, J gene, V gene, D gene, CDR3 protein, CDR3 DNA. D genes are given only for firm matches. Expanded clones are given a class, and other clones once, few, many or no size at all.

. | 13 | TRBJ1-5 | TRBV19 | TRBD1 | CASRDRANQPQHF | TGTGCCAGTAGAGACAGGGCAAATCAGCCCCAGCATTTT
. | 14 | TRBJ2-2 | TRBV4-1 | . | CASSPGLITGELFF | TGCGCCAGCAGCCCGGGACTTATCACCGGGGAGCTGTTTTTT
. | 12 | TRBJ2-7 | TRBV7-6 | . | CASSPGSYEQYF | TGTGCCAGCAGCCCGGGCTCCTACGAGCAGTACTTC
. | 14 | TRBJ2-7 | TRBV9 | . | CASSTQGRDYEQYF | TGTGCCAGCAGCACACAGGGAAGGGACTACGAGCAGTACTTC
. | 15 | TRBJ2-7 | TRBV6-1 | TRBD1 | CASSEEPGGGYEQYF | TGTGCCAGCAGTGAAGAACCAGGGGGCGGCTACGAGCAGTACTTC
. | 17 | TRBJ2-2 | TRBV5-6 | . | CASGPWERVENTGELFF | TGTGCCAGCGGACCCTGGGAGCGGGTGGAGAACACCGGGGAGCTGTTTTTT
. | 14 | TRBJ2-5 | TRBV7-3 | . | CASSLTGNEETQYF | TGTGCCAGCAGCCTCACAGGGAACGAAGAGACCCAGTACTTC
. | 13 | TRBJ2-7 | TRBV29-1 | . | CSVEGGSWHEQYF | TGCAGCGTTGAAGGGGGATCCTGGCACGAGCAGTACTTC
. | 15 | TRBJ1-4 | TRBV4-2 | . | CASSQDGAANEKLFF | TGTGCCAGCAGCCAAGATGGCGCAGCGAATGAAAAACTGTTTTTT
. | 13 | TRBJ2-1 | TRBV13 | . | CASSLGVSDEQFF | TGTGCCAGCAGCTTAGGGGTCAGCGATGAGCAGTTCTTC
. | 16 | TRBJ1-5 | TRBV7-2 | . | CASSLVGGESNQPQHF | TGTGCCAGCAGCTTAGTGGGAGGGGAGAGCAATCAGCCCCAGCATTTT
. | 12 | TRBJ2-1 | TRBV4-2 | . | CASSHAYNEQFF | TGTGCCAGCAGCCATGCCTACAATGAGCAGTTCTTC
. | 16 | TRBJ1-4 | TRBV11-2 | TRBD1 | CASSLVGQAFNEKLFF | TGTGCCAGCAGCTTAGTTGGACAGGCCTTTAATGAAAAACTGTTTTTT
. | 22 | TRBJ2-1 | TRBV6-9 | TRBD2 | CASSYLQRRTSGRFSSYNEQFF | TGTGCCAGCAGTTACCTCCAGCGGAGGACTAGCGGGAGGTTTAGCTCCTACAATGAGCAGTTCTTC
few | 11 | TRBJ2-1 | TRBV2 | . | CASSEEWRQFF | TGTGCCAGCAGTGAAGAGTGGAGGCAGTTCTTC
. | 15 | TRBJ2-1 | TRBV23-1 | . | CASSRPRRSYNEQFF | TGCGCCAGCAGTCGGCCTCGTCGTTCCTACAATGAGCAGTTCTTC
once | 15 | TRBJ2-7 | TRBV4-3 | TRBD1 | CASSRLTGGAYEQYF | TGCGCCAGCAGCCGGCTGACAGGGGGCGCGTACGAGCAGTACTTC
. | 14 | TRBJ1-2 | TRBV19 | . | CASSTQVVDYGYTF | TGTGCCAGTAGTACGCAGGTGGTAGACTATGGCTACACCTTC
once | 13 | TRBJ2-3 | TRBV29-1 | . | CSVETGPTDTQYF | TGCAGCGTAGAGACAGGCCCGACAGATACGCAGTATTTT
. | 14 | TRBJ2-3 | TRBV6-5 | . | CASSQGLDTDTQYF | TGTGCCAGCAGTCAGGGACTTGACACAGATACGCAGTATTTT
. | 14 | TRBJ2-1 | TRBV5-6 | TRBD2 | CASTQTSGINEQFF | TGTGCCAGCACTCAGACTAGCGGAATTAATGAGCAGTTCTTC
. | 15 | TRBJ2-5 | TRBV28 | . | CASYTTGTWSETQYF | TGTGCCAGCTATACAACCGGGACTTGGTCGGAGACCCAGTACTTC
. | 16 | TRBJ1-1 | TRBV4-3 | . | CASSQDSGLQNTEAFF | TGCGCCAGCAGCCAAGATTCAGGCCTACAGAACACTGAAGCTTTCTTT
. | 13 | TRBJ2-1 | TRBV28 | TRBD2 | CASSLSGGNEQFF | TGTGCCAGCAGTTTAAGCGGGGGCAATGAGCAGTTCTTC
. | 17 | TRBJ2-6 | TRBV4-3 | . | CASSQDTGLSGANVLTF | TGCGCCAGCAGCCAAGATACAGGGTTGTCTGGGGCCAACGTCCTGACTTTC
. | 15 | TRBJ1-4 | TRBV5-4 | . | CASSLDLGAPEKLFF | TGTGCCAGCAGCTTGGATCTGGGGGCGCCTGAAAAACTGTTTTTT
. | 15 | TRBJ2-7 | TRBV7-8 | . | CASSEDDRPSYEQYF | TGTGCCAGCAGCGAAGACGACAGGCCATCCTACGAGCAGTACTTC
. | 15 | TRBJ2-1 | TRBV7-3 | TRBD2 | CASSRGLADNNEQFF | TGTGCCAGCAGCCGAGGACTAGCGGACAACAATGAGCAGTTCTTC
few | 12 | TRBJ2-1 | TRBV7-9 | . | CASSLGFNEQFF | TGTGCCAGCAGCTTAGGGTTCAATGAGCAGTTCTTC
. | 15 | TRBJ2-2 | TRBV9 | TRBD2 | CASSGGLAATGELFF | TGTGCCAGCAGCGGCGGACTAGCGGCGACCGGGGAGCTGTTTTTT
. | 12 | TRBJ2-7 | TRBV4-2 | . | CASSQSASQQYF | TGTGCCAGCAGCCAGAGCGCTTCGCAGCAGTACTTC
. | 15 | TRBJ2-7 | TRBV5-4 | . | CASSIREEEAYEQYF | TGTGCCAGCAGCATCCGCGAAGAAGAGGCCTACGAGCAGTACTTC
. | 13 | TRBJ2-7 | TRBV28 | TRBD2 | CASQAGAWYEQYF | TGTGCCAGCCAGGCGGGAGCGTGGTACGAGCAGTACTTC
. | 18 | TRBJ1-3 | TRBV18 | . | CASSPVTEDLNSGNTIYF | TGTGCCAGCTCACCAGTCACGGAAGACTTGAACTCTGGAAACACCATATATTTT
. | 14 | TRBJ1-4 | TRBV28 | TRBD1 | CASTRTGESQKLFF | TGTGCCAGCACCAGGACAGGGGAAAGTCAAAAACTGTTTTTT
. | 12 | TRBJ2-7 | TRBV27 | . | CASRSTSVEQYF | TGTGCCAGCAGGTCCACTAGTGTCGAGCAGTACTTC
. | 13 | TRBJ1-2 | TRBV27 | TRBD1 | CASSWGQGYGYTF | TGTGCCAGCAGTTGGGGACAGGGCTATGGCTACACCTTC
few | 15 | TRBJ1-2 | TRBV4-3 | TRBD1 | CASSQVRDSNYGYTF | TGCGCCAGCAGCCAAGTAAGGGACAGTAACTATGGCTACACCTTC
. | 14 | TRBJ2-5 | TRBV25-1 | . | CASSDLDLKETQYF | TGTGCCAGCAGTGATCTGGACTTAAAAGAGACCCAGTACTTC
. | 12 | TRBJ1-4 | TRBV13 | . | CASGDTNEKLFF | TGTGCCAGTGGGGACACTAATGAAAAACTGTTTTTT
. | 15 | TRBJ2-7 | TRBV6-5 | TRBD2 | CASSLIGTRTYEQYF | TGTGCCAGCAGCCTTATCGGGACTAGGACCTACGAGCAGTACTTC
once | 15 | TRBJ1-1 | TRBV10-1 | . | CASSETGSLNTEAFF | TGCGCCAGCAGTGAGACAGGGTCGTTGAACACTGAAGCTTTCTTT
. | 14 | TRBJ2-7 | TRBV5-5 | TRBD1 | CASSLGTGTYEQYF | TGTGCCAGCAGCCTGGGGACAGGGACCTACGAGCAGTACTTC
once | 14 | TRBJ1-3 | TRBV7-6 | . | CASSLGMPGNTIYF | TGTGCCAGCAGCCTAGGGATGCCTGGAAACACCATATATTTT
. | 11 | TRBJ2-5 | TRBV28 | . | CASSFAETQYF | TGTGCCAGCAGTTTTGCGGAGACCCAGTACTTC
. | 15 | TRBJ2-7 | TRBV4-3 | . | CASSQALDGSYEQYF | TGCGCCAGCAGCCAAGCCCTAGACGGGTCCTACGAGCAGTACTTC
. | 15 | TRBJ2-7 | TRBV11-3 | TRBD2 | CASSSNSGSSYEQYF | TGTGCCAGCAGCTCCAATAGCGGGAGCTCCTACGAGCAGTACTTC
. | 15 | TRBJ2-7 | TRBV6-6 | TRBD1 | CASRTPGQSSYEQYF | TGTGCCAGCAGAACACCGGGACAGAGCTCCTACGAGCAGTACTTC
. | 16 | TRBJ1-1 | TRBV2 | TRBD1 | CASSEQVGDSDTEAFF | TGTGCCAGCAGTGAACAGGTAGGGGACAGCGACACTGAAGCTTTCTTT
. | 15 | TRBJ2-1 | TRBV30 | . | CAWSPGYRSYNEQFF | TGTGCCTGGAGTCCCGGCTACCGCTCCTACAATGAGCAGTTCTTC
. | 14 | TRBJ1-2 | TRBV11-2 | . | CASSSPGLGYGYTF | TGTGCCAGCAGCTCCCCAGGGCTCGGCTATGGCTACACCTTC
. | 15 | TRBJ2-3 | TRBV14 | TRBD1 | CASSSRTGGTDTQYF | TGTGCCAGCAGCTCCCGGACAGGGGGCACAGATACGCAGTATTTT
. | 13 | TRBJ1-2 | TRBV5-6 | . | CASSLSSDYGYTF | TGTGCCAGCAGCTTGTCCAGTGACTATGGCTACACCTTC
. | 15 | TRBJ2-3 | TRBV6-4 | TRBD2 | CASSEGLAGGDTQYF | TGTGCCAGCAGTGAGGGACTAGCGGGAGGAGATACGCAGTATTTT
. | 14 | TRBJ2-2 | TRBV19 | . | CASSTGQNTGELFF | TGTGCCAGTAGCACCGGACAGAACACCGGGGAGCTGTTTTTT
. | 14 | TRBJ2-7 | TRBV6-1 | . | CASSESQGPYEQYF | TGTGCCAGCAGTGAGTCCCAGGGCCCCTACGAGCAGTACTTC
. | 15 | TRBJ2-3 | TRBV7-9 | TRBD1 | CASSIDRASTDTQYF | TGTGCCAGCAGCATCGACAGGGCTAGCACAGATACGCAGTATTTT